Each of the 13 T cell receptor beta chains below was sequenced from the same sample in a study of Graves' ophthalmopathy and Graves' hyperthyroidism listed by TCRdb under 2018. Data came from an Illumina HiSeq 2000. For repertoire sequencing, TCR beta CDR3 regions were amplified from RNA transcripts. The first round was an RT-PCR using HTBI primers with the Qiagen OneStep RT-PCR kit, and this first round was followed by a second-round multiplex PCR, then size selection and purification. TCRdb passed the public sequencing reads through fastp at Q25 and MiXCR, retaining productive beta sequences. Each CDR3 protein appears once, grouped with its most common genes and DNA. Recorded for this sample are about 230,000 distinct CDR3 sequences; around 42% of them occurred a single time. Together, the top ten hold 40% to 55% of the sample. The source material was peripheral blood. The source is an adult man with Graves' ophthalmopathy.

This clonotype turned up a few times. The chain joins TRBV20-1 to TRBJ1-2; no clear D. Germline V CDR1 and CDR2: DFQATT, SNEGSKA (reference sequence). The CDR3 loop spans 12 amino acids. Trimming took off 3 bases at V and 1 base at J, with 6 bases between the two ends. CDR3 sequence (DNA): TGCAGTGCTAGTGCCATTAACTATGGCTACACCTTC. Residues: CSASAINYGYTF.

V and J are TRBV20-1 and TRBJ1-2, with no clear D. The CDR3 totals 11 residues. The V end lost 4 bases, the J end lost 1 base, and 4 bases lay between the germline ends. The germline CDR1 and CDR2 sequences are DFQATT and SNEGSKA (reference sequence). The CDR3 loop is CSAIGNYGYTF. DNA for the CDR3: TGCAGTGCTATTGGTAACTATGGCTACACCTTC.

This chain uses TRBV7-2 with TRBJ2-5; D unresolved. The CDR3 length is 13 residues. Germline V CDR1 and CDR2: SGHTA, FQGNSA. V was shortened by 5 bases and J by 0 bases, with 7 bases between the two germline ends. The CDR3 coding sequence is TGTGCCAGCAGCACCTCGTACCAAGAGACCCAGTACTTC. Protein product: CASSTSYQETQYF.

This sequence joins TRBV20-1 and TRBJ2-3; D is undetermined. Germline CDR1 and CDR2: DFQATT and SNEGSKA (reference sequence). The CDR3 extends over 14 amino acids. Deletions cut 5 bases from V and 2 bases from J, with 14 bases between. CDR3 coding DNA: TGCAGTGCTCTTGAAACTTTGTCCACAGATACGCAGTATTTT. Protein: CSALETLSTDTQYF.

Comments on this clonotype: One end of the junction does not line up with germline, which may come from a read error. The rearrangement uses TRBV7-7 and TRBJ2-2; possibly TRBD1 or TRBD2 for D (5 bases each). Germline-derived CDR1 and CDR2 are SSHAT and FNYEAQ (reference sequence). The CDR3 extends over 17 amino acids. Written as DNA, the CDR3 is TGTGCTAGCAGCTTAGTGGGGACCGGAGCGGCCGGGGAGGAGCTGTTTTTT. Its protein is CASSLVGTGAAGEELFF.

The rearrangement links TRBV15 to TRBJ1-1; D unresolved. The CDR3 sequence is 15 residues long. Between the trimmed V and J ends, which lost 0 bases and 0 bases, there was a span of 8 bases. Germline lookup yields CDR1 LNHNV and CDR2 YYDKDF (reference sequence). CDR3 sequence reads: CATSRELRMNTEAFF. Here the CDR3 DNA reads TGTGCCACCAGCAGAGAGTTACGAATGAACACTGAAGCTTTCTTT.

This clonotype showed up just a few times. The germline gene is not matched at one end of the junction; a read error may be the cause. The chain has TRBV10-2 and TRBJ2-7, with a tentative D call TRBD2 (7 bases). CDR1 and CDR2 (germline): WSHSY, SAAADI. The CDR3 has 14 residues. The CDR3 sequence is CASTEGGGTYEQYF. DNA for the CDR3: TGTGCCAGCACCGAGGGCGGGGGCACCTACGAGCAGTACTTC.

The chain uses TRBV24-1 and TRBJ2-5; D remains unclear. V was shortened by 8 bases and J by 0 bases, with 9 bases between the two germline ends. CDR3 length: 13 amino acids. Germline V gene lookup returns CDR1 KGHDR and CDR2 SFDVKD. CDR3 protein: CATKGTNQETQYF. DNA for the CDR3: TGTGCCACCAAGGGCACCAACCAAGAGACCCAGTACTTC.

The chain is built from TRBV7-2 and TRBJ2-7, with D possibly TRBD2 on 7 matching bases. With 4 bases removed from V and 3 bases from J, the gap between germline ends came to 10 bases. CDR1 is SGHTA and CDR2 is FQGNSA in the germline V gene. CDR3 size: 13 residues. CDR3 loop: CASSWGGHYEQYF. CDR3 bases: TGTGCCAGCAGCTGGGGGGGCCACTACGAGCAGTACTTC.

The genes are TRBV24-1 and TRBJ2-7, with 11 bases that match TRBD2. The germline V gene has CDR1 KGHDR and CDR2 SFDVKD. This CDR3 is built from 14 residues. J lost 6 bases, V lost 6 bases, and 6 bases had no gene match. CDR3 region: CATSLAGGSSEQYF. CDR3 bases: TGTGCCACCAGTTTAGCGGGAGGGTCGTCCGAGCAGTACTTC.

The CDR3 sequence: CASSSDSNTEAFF. CDR3 in DNA: TGTGCCAGCAGCTCCGACAGTAACACTGAAGCTTTCTTT. The genes are TRBV7-3 and TRBJ1-1, with D perhaps matching TRBD1 (5 bases). From germline, CDR1 is SGHTA and CDR2 FQGTGA. Trimming cost V 4 bases and J 2 bases, with 8 bases left between them. The CDR3 covers 13 residues. The full variable domain, in which reference TRBV7-3 and TRBJ1-1 provide the parts outside the CDR3, is GAGVSQTPSNKVTEKGKYVELRCDPISGHTALYWYRQSLGQGPEFLIYFQGTGAADDSGLPNDRFFAVRPEGSVSTLKIQRTERGDSAVYLCASSSDSNTEAFFGQGTRLTVV.

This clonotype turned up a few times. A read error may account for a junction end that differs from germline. The CDR3 nucleotides are TGTGCCAGCTTGGACACCGGTGGGTATGGCCACACCTTC. It codes for CASLDTGGYGHTF. The chain is built from TRBV10-3 and TRBJ1-2; perhaps TRBD1 as D (5 bases). The germline V gene has CDR1 ENHRY and CDR2 SYGVKD. The CDR3 sequence is 13 residues long.

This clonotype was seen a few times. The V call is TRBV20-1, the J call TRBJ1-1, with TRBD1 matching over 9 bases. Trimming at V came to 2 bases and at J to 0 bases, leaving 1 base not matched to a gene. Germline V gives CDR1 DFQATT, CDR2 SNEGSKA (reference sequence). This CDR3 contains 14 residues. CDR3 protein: CSARRDRVNTEAFF. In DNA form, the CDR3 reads TGCAGTGCTAGACGGGACAGGGTGAACACTGAAGCTTTCTTT.